Each of the 30 T cell receptor beta chains below was sequenced from the same sample in a study of shared clonotypes between healthy human individuals. Cells designated naive CD8 were CD45RO-negative and were positively selected for CCR7, with terminally differentiated effector memory CD45RA+ cells excluded. Using immunoSEQ multiplex PCR, the repertoire was profiled, and TCRdb retains in-frame clones only, with some absent. The data show over 2 million clones, around 96% seen once. The source material was naive CD8+ T cells sorted from blood. Receptor source: a man aged 18-30 years in good health.

About this clone: No conserved phenylalanine or tryptophan ends this CDR3, so it is likely a read error. It is unclear where the CDR3 begins or ends on the DNA, so no DNA is shown, and the CDR3 is as TCRdb lists it. V is TRBV5-8 and J is TRBJ2-7. Per germline, CDR1 SGHTS and CDR2 YDEGEE. The CDR3 is 11 amino acids long, termini counted. This chain's CDR3 is CASSLRAGELE.

The chain couples TRBV4-3 to TRBJ2-7, with TRBD1 identical over 7 bases. The V and J ends lost 2 bases and 1 base, in that order; junction bases with no gene match: 8. The CDR3 loop spans 16 amino acids. Germline V lookup: CDR1 LGHNA, CDR2 YSLEER. The chain's CDR3 is CASSQYLGQASYEQYF. In DNA, the CDR3 is TGCGCCAGCAGCCAATATCTCGGACAGGCTTCCTACGAGCAGTACTTC.

The chain recombines TRBV7-9 with TRBJ1-2, with D unresolved. Germline CDR1 SEHNR, CDR2 FQNEAQ (reference sequence). V lost 8 bases and J 8 bases, leaving 9 bases between the germline ends. The CDR3 loop spans 10 amino acids. CDR3 DNA sequence: TGTGCCAGCGATTACTTGGGCTACACCTTC. Translation gives CASDYLGYTF.

The J gene is TRBJ1-6, the V gene TRBV9; perhaps TRBD1 as D (5 bases). Trimming cost V 0 bases and J 7 bases, with 11 bases left between them. The germline V gene encodes CDR1 SGDLS and CDR2 YYNGEE. This CDR3 is 15 amino acids long. In DNA, the CDR3 is TGTGCCAGCAGCGTAGAGACAGCCCTCAATTCACCCCTCCACTTT. This gives the protein CASSVETALNSPLHF. The full variable domain, completed using reference TRBV9 and TRBJ1-6, is DSGVTQTPKHLITATGQRVTLRCSPRSGDLSVYWYQQSLDQGLQFLIQYYNGEERAKGNILERFSAQQFPDLHSELNLSSLELGDSALYFCASSVETALNSPLHFGNGTRLTVT.

The chain links TRBV5-4 to TRBJ2-7; 11 bases agree with TRBD1. V trimming: 2 bases; J trimming: 6 bases; junction bases outside the gene matches: 1. Germline values: CDR1 SGHNT, CDR2 YYREEE (reference sequence). The CDR3 totals 13 residues. The CDR3 reads CASSFGTGGEQYF. The CDR3 nucleotides are TGTGCCAGCAGCTTTGGGACAGGGGGCGAGCAGTACTTC.

The genes are TRBV6-1 and TRBJ2-5; 10 bases are a match to TRBD2. Germline CDR1 reads MNHNS; CDR2 reads SASEGT. The V gene end was trimmed by 4 bases and the J gene end by 4 bases; junction bases not matched to a gene: 6. The CDR3 runs 15 residues. As DNA, the CDR3 is TGTGCCAGCAGTGTGCTAGCGGGAGCATTAGAGACCCAGTACTTC. Translating gives CASSVLAGALETQYF.

The chain employs TRBV5-1 and TRBJ2-3, with TRBD2 matching 8 bases. CDR1 and CDR2 from the germline V gene are SGHRS and YFSETQ. The CDR3 spans 15 residues. V lost 0 bases and J lost 6; bases outside the gene matches: 6. The CDR3 region has the DNA TGCGCCAGCAGCTTGGGTCCAGCGGGAGCCGATACGCAGTATTTT. It is translated as CASSLGPAGADTQYF.

The chain combines TRBV6-1 with TRBJ2-7, with 11 bases identical to TRBD1. J lost 1 base, V lost 7 bases, and 6 bases had no gene match. The CDR3 is 15 amino acids. Per germline, CDR1 MNHNS and CDR2 SASEGT. The CDR3 protein is CASMEDRGPSYEQYF. The CDR3 region has the DNA TGTGCCAGCATGGAGGACAGGGGGCCTTCCTACGAGCAGTACTTC.

J is TRBJ1-2 and V is TRBV28; 7 nucleotides agree with TRBD1. Germline CDR1 reads MDHEN; CDR2 reads SYDVKM. The CDR3 is made up of 14 amino acids. V gave up 6 bases and J gave up 3 bases; unmatched junction bases: 7. CDR3 DNA sequence: TGTGCCAGCAGCCCCACAGACAGGGACTATGGCTACACCTTC. As protein: CASSPTDRDYGYTF.

This CDR3 is CASSRGDLSRSREQFF. The CDR3, as DNA: TGTGCCAGCTCCCGAGGGGATCTCAGCAGGAGTAGGGAGCAGTTCTTC. The chain recombines TRBV18 with TRBJ2-1, with D possibly called TRBD1 or TRBD2 (5 bases each). V lost 6 bases and J 10 bases, leaving 25 bases between the germline ends. Germline V gene lookup returns CDR1 KGHSH and CDR2 LQKENI. This CDR3 is 16 amino acids long.

The chain combines TRBV7-2 with TRBJ2-4, with D possibly being TRBD2 (6 bases). Germline-derived CDR1 and CDR2 are SGHTA and FQGNSA. V was clipped by 5 bases and J by 7 bases, with 15 bases between them. This CDR3 has 14 residues. CDR3 loop: CASSATGTGNIQYF. CDR3 nucleotides: TGTGCCAGCAGCGCGACCGGGACTGGTAACATTCAGTACTTC.

The chain uses TRBV19 and TRBJ2-3, with a weak D call TRBD1 (7 bases). Deletions cut 4 bases from V and 3 bases from J, with 14 bases between. The CDR3 contains 15 residues. The germline CDR1 and CDR2 sequences are LNHDA and SQIVND (reference sequence). CDR3 amino acids: CASSTQPGGTDTQYF. The DNA for the CDR3 is TGTGCCAGTAGTACCCAGCCAGGGGGGACAGATACGCAGTATTTT.

This clone was observed once. The chain combines TRBV7-8 with TRBJ1-2, with D hard to call. V shed 6 bases and J shed 4 bases, with 21 bases lying between them. Germline V gene sequence: CDR1 SGHVS, CDR2 FQNEAQ. This CDR3 has 16 amino acids. The CDR3 here is CASSKTVSGFPYGYTF. In DNA, the CDR3 is TGTGCCAGCAGTAAAACAGTCTCGGGATTCCCCTATGGCTACACCTTC.

This clone was seen just once. The V gene is TRBV6-1, the J gene TRBJ1-1; a possible D gene is TRBD1 (6 bases). The CDR3 loop spans 15 amino acids. Trimming stripped 2 bases from V and 11 bases from J, with 21 bases between. Germline CDR1 reads MNHNS; CDR2 reads SASEGT. The CDR3 DNA reads as TGTGCCAGCAGTGAACGGGGCACAGGGCTAGTACGGGCTTTCTTT. Its translation is CASSERGTGLVRAFF.

This chain joins TRBV30 and TRBJ2-5; 12 nucleotides agree with TRBD2. Germline values: CDR1 GTSNPN, CDR2 SVGIG (reference sequence). The junction had 6 bases not matched to a gene; V was cut back by 5 bases and J by 5 bases. The CDR3 has 14 residues. The CDR3: CAWGGLAGNETQYF. The DNA of the CDR3 is TGTGCCTGGGGCGGACTAGCGGGGAATGAGACCCAGTACTTC.

This rearrangement joins TRBV6-1 to TRBJ2-1, with 10 bases aligning to TRBD2. After removal of 5 bases from V and 4 bases from J, the junction contained 2 bases not matched to a gene. This CDR3 has 14 residues. CDR1 is MNHNS and CDR2 is SASEGT in the germline V gene. CDR3 in DNA: TGTGCCAGCAGTCCTAGCGGGGGTTACAATGAGCAGTTCTTC. It encodes CASSPSGGYNEQFF.

The rearrangement uses TRBV4-1 and TRBJ2-7; 9 bases match TRBD1. The germline gives CDR1 MGHRA, CDR2 YSYEKL. This CDR3 region has 15 residues. After removal of 4 bases from V and 3 bases from J, the junction contained 7 bases not matched to a gene. CDR3 DNA: TGCGCCAGCAGCCCCCGGGACAGGGTCGACTACGAGCAGTACTTC. The encoded protein is CASSPRDRVDYEQYF.

The chain has TRBV7-6 and TRBJ2-7; 11 nucleotides agree with TRBD1. Germline CDR1 reads SGHVS; CDR2 reads FNYEAQ. This CDR3 comprises 15 residues. Trimming at V came to 2 bases and at J to 5 bases, leaving 5 bases not matched to a gene. The CDR3 DNA reads TGTGCCAGCAGCTTATTCGGACAGGGGGCTGACGAGCAGTACTTC. Encoded protein: CASSLFGQGADEQYF. The full variable domain, in which reference TRBV7-6 and TRBJ2-7 provide the parts outside the CDR3, is GAGVSQSPRYKVTKRGQDVALRCDPISGHVSLYWYRQALGQGPEFLTYFNYEAQQDKSGLPNDRFSAERPEGSISTLTIQRTEQRDSAMYRCASSLFGQGADEQYFGPGTRLTVT.

The chain is built from TRBV2 and TRBJ1-1, with 10 bases that match TRBD1. This CDR3 region has 15 residues. V lost 1 base to trimming and J lost 5 bases; unmatched junction nucleotides: 4. Germline CDR1 and CDR2: SNHLY and FYNNEI. The CDR3 spells CASSEGTGGLTEAFF. In DNA form, the CDR3 reads TGTGCCAGCAGTGAAGGGACAGGGGGTTTAACTGAAGCTTTCTTT. Variable domain in full (rest from reference TRBV2 and TRBJ1-1): EPEVTQTPSHQVTQMGQEVILRCVPISNHLYFYWYRQILGQKVEFLVSFYNNEISEKSEIFDDQFSVERPDGSNFTLKIRSTKLEDSAMYFCASSEGTGGLTEAFFGQGTRLTVV.

The V and J genes are TRBV7-9 and TRBJ2-3, with TRBD2 identical over 10 bases. The length of the CDR3 is 17 residues. CDR1 is SEHNR, CDR2 FQNEAQ, per germline (reference sequence). V was clipped by 5 bases and J by 0 bases; unmatched bases: 8. The CDR3 reads CASSRTSGTSSTDTQYF. The CDR3 nucleotides read TGTGCCAGCAGCCGGACTAGCGGAACCTCTAGCACAGATACGCAGTATTTT.

Comments on this clone: A much larger clone differs from this one at a single base, so this may be a read error. V is TRBV7-2 and J is TRBJ2-3; D ambiguous. The CDR3 length is 11 residues. From germline, CDR1 is SGHTA and CDR2 FQGNSA. The ends were cut back, 7 bases at V and 2 bases at J, with 4 bases in the middle. The CDR3 is CASTFTDTQYF. CDR3 bases: TGTGCCAGCACCTTCACAGATACGCAGTATTTT.

In this sample, this clone turned up a few times. J is TRBJ1-2 and V is TRBV7-9; D not certain. The V and J ends lost 3 bases and 3 bases respectively, with 11 bases between them. This CDR3 has 14 residues. The germline CDR1 and CDR2 sequences are SEHNR and FQNEAQ (reference sequence). CDR3 DNA: TGTGCCAGCAGCTTCTCAAGGGTGGACTATGGCTACACCTTC. Translating it yields CASSFSRVDYGYTF.

A single count supports this clone. The chain combines TRBV7-6 with TRBJ2-7; 7 bases map to TRBD1. Germline values: CDR1 SGHVS, CDR2 FNYEAQ. This CDR3 is 15 amino acids long. V trimming: 5 bases; J trimming: 1 base; junction bases outside the gene matches: 8. As DNA, the CDR3 is TGTGCCAGCAGCCCCCGGACAGGTCAATCCTACGAGCAGTACTTC. This translates into CASSPRTGQSYEQYF.

The chain links TRBV28 to TRBJ1-5; the D is unclear. Per germline, CDR1 MDHEN and CDR2 SYDVKM. This CDR3 is built from 15 residues. Between the trimmed V and J ends, which lost 6 bases and 0 bases, there was a span of 12 bases. CDR3 nucleotides: TGTGCCAGCAGCCCCGACCCCGGTAGCAATCAGCCCCAGCATTTT. Protein product: CASSPDPGSNQPQHF.

This clone has just a few counts. J is TRBJ2-2 and V is TRBV2; 10 bases line up with TRBD1. In germline, CDR1 is SNHLY, CDR2 FYNNEI. Trimming removed 7 bases from V and 7 bases from J; junction bases left unmatched: 9. CDR3 length equals 15 residues. CDR3 region: CASTGWDRGIGELFF. CDR3 in DNA: TGTGCCAGCACCGGATGGGACAGGGGTATCGGGGAGCTGTTTTTT.

The rearrangement links TRBV11-2 to TRBJ2-7, with a possible D match to TRBD1 (5 bases). CDR3 length: 13 amino acids. Trimming left V 5 bases short and J 2 bases short, with 10 bases between. Per germline, CDR1 SGHAT and CDR2 FQNNGV. The CDR3 nucleotides are TGTGCCAGCAGCGTCAGGGTCCCCTACGAGCAGTACTTC. Translating gives CASSVRVPYEQYF.

With regard to this clone: Additional DNA sequences in this sample encode the identical CDR3. The gene calls are TRBV27 and TRBJ2-7; no clear D gene. The V end lost 2 bases, the J end lost 4 bases, and 12 bases lay between the germline ends. CDR3 length: 14 residues. CDR1 and CDR2 (germline): MNHEY, SMNVEV (reference sequence). The CDR3 bases are TGTGCCAGCAGTTTAGGGCCACCTCCATACGAGCAGTACTTC. Its protein is CASSLGPPPYEQYF.

CDR3: CASSYDGGIYNEQFF. The CDR3 bases are TGTGCCAGCAGTTACGATGGCGGGATTTACAATGAGCAGTTCTTC. The chain uses TRBV6-5 and TRBJ2-1; possibly TRBD2 for D (6 bases). Trimming shortened V by 2 bases and J by 4 bases, and 12 bases separated the two germline ends. The CDR3 has 15 residues. Germline V gives CDR1 MNHEY, CDR2 SVGAGI.

This chain links TRBV10-1 with TRBJ1-2; D is ambiguous. Germline V gene sequence: CDR1 WNHNN, CDR2 SYGVQD (reference sequence). V gave up 4 bases and J gave up 1 base, with 7 bases separating them. The CDR3 is made up of 13 amino acids. CDR3 sequence reads: CASSGAGNYGYTF. CDR3 nucleotides: TGCGCCAGCAGTGGGGCCGGTAACTATGGCTACACCTTC.

The rearrangement links TRBV4-1 to TRBJ1-5, with no clear D. The germline gives CDR1 MGHRA, CDR2 YSYEKL. Trimming shortened V by 6 bases and J by 0 bases, and 21 bases separated the two germline ends. The CDR3 totals 18 residues. Here the CDR3 reads CASSQLPVAPFSNQPQHF. DNA for the CDR3: TGCGCCAGCAGTCAATTACCAGTTGCCCCATTTAGCAATCAGCCCCAGCATTTT.